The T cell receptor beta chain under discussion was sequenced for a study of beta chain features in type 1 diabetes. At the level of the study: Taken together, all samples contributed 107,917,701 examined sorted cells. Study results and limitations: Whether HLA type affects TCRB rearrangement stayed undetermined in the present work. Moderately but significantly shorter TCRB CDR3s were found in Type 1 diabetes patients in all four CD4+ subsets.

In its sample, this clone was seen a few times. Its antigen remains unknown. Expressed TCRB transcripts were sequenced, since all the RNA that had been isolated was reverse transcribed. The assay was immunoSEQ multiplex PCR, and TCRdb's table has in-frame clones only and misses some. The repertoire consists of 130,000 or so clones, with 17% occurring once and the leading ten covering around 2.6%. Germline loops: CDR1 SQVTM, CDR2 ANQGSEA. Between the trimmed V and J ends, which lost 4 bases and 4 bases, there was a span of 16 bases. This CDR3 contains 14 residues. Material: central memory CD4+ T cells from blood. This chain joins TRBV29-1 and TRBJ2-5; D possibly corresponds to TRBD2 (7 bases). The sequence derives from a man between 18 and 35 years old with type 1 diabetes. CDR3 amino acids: CSVAELGGVETQYF. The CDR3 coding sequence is TGCAGCGTTGCTGAGTTAGGGGGGGTAGAGACCCAGTACTTC.